Here is one T cell receptor (beta chain) with its context. This sample stems from a study of T cells after yellow fever vaccination. TCRdb reanalysed the 5' RACE reads using MiXCR and keeps one entry per CDR3 protein. The table includes 120,000 or so distinct CDR3 sequences, about 15% detected once. The sequence came from a man younger than 35 who received the YFV17D yellow fever vaccine. Sequenced here: CD8+ T cells sorted from PBMCs, sampled 5 days after the yellow fever booster vaccination.

The CDR3 coding sequence is TGCGCCAGCACCCCCCCCCAGAGGGGGGAGACCCAGTACTTC. Translating gives CASTPPQRGETQYF. The chain joins TRBV5-1 to TRBJ2-5, with D tentatively TRBD1 (6 bases). Germline V gene data show CDR1 as SGHRS and CDR2 as YFSETQ. Trimming stripped 6 bases from V and 5 bases from J, with 17 bases between. The CDR3 contains 14 residues. The full variable domain, in which reference TRBV5-1 and TRBJ2-5 provide the parts outside the CDR3, is KAGVTQTPRYLIKTRGQQVTLSCSPISGHRSVSWYQQTPGQGLQFLFEYFSETQRNKGNFPGRFSGRQFSNSRSEMNVSTLELGDSALYLCASTPPQRGETQYFGPGTRLLVL.